One and the same sample provided the 11 T cell receptor beta chains below, sequenced in a study of blood T cells in healthy people across ages. A second about 6 to 11 cycle PCR used barcoded and J-beta primers. MiXCR, run by TCRdb on the 5' RACE reads, gives a single entry per CDR3 protein. The sample lists approximately 770,000 distinct CDR3 sequences, about three fifths occurring once. The sample was blood. The receptor set was obtained from a man younger than 40 in good health.

This chain connects TRBV30 to TRBJ2-1; 7 nucleotides line up with TRBD1. With V trimmed by 6 bases and J by 10 bases, 6 bases remained unmatched. There are 11 residues in the CDR3. Germline CDR1 and CDR2: GTSNPN and SVGIG (reference sequence). The DNA for the CDR3 is TGTGCCTGCCCGAGGGGGCCAGAGCAGTTCTTC. It codes for CACPRGPEQFF.

The V and J genes are TRBV12-3 or TRBV12-4 and TRBJ2-3; D perhaps matches TRBD1 (5 bases). The CDR3 loop spans 15 amino acids. With 1 base removed from V and 2 bases from J, the gap between germline ends came to 10 bases. The CDR3 protein is CASSLGAGHTDTQYF. The CDR3 DNA follows: TGTGCCAGCAGTTTAGGGGCCGGACACACAGATACGCAGTATTTT.

This clonotype was seen once. The chain joins TRBV20-1 to TRBJ2-1; D is possibly TRBD2 (6 bases). Germline CDR1 and CDR2: DFQATT and SNEGSKA (reference sequence). This CDR3 is built from 16 residues. V shed 1 base and J shed 4 bases, with 17 bases lying between them. CDR3: CSARGVPRGPYNEQFF. CDR3 coding DNA: TGCAGTGCTAGAGGGGTTCCGCGGGGTCCGTACAATGAGCAGTTCTTC.

This clonotype was found a few times. This chain connects TRBV4-1 to TRBJ2-5; no clear D. The tail of the sequence fits TRBJ2-7 better, so the J call may be wrong. Germline V lookup: CDR1 MGHRA, CDR2 YSYEKL. CDR3 length equals 14 residues. The CDR3 region has the DNA TGCGCCAGCAGCCAAGGGCTCGAATGGAGCGAGCAGTACTTC. This encodes CASSQGLEWSEQYF.

The chain carries TRBV6-5 and TRBJ2-5, with 8 bases lining up with TRBD1. The DNA end is a closer match to TRBJ2-7, so the J assignment may be wrong. The germline gives CDR1 MNHEY, CDR2 SVGAGI. The CDR3 is made up of 15 amino acids. CDR3 sequence (DNA): TGTGCCAGCAGTCCGGAAGGACAGGGTGGCTACGAGCAGTACTTC. It is translated as CASSPEGQGGYEQYF.

The rearrangement joins TRBV20-1 to TRBJ2-4, with D unclear. The CDR3 consists of 12 residues. CDR1 DFQATT and CDR2 SNEGSKA come from the germline V gene (reference sequence). The V end lost 3 bases, the J end lost 0 bases, and 3 bases lay between the germline ends. The CDR3 nucleotides are TGCAGTGCTAGTATAGCCAAAAACATTCAGTACTTC. This sequence encodes CSASIAKNIQYF.

A few counts support this clonotype. The chain recombines TRBV4-2 with TRBJ2-6; unclear D gene. The V gene lost 0 bases and the J gene lost 2 bases, with 14 bases spanning the gap. CDR1 LGHNA and CDR2 YNFKEQ come from the germline V gene. This CDR3 region has 18 residues. The CDR3 DNA reads TGTGCCAGCAGCCAAGAGCCAGTGCAGAGGACTGGGGCCAACGTCCTGACTTTC. This sequence encodes CASSQEPVQRTGANVLTF.

V and J are TRBV12-3 or TRBV12-4 and TRBJ2-1, with 8 bases lining up with TRBD1. With V trimmed by 6 bases and J by 1 base, 5 bases remained unmatched. The CDR3 extends over 15 amino acids. The CDR3 DNA reads as TGTGCCAGCAGCCCAGGGGGCGGATCCTACAATGAGCAGTTCTTC. It specifies CASSPGGGSYNEQFF.

The chain has TRBV29-1 and TRBJ2-7; possible D gene TRBD2, 5 bases. With 4 bases removed from V and 7 bases from J, the gap between germline ends came to 14 bases. The germline V gene encodes CDR1 SQVTM and CDR2 ANQGSEA. This CDR3 has 12 residues. The CDR3 region is CSVGARTGEQYF. The DNA of the CDR3 is TGCAGCGTTGGAGCGAGGACGGGGGAGCAGTACTTC.

The chain is built from TRBV7-9 and TRBJ2-7, with D unclear. The V end lost 0 bases, the J end lost 7 bases, and 10 bases lay between the germline ends. CDR3 length: 13 amino acids. Germline V gene data show CDR1 as SEHNR and CDR2 as FQNEAQ (reference sequence). The CDR3 spells CASSLAAVGEQYF. The CDR3 DNA follows: TGTGCCAGCAGCTTAGCTGCCGTAGGGGAGCAGTACTTC.

The rearrangement uses TRBV6-4 and TRBJ2-2, with D unresolved. The CDR3 totals 15 residues. Germline CDR1 MRHNA, CDR2 SNTAGT. Trimming shortened V by 3 bases and J by 2 bases, and 10 bases separated the two germline ends. The CDR3 reads CASSEDGPNTGELFF. CDR3 nucleotide sequence: TGTGCCAGCAGTGAGGACGGCCCTAACACCGGGGAGCTGTTTTTT.